The rows below give T cell receptor beta chains drawn from one sample of a study of T cell responses to AZD1222 COVID-19 vaccine. TCRdb's copy holds only in-frame clones and misses some; the assay was immunoSEQ multiplex PCR. The sample gives some 200,000 clones, about nine tenths of which show up once; approximately 3.4% is in the top ten. The sequences come from peripheral blood, collected 28 days after the second AZD1222 dose. The receptor set was obtained from an adult who received the AZD1222 COVID-19 vaccine. Each CDR3 is given with its conserved first and last residue.

V	J	CDR3
TRBV7-2	TRBJ2-1	CASSNSAGNNEQFF
TRBV7-2	TRBJ1-5	CASSPTAGQGAQPQHF
TRBV11-2	TRBJ2-2	CASSAGIRRTGELFF
TRBV7-2	TRBJ1-2	CASSFRGEGYTF
TRBV11-2	TRBJ1-5	CASSSAQHNQPQHF
TRBV28	TRBJ1-1	CASSPLPGRMNTEAFF
TRBV6-7	TRBJ2-7	CASSYSRSHYEQYF
TRBV23-1	TRBJ1-5	CASPDLERSAGWRNQPQHF
TRBV27	TRBJ2-3	CASSLRTAGSGDTQYF
TRBV5-1	TRBJ2-7	CASSPGTSGLSSYEQYF
TRBV28	TRBJ1-1	CASSTQGKTEAFF
TRBV4-1	TRBJ2-4	CASSQDDPQFSLDIQYF
TRBV6-5	TRBJ1-1	CASSRNEAFF
TRBV12-5	TRBJ2-5	CASGLVPGGGETQYF
TRBV5-1	TRBJ1-4	CASSDGQATNEKLFF
TRBV29-1	TRBJ1-4	CSVRSAAEKLFF
TRBV3-1/TRBV3-2	TRBJ2-5	CASSQERAGRETQYF
TRBV15	TRBJ2-1	CATSTPGLAGGNEQFF